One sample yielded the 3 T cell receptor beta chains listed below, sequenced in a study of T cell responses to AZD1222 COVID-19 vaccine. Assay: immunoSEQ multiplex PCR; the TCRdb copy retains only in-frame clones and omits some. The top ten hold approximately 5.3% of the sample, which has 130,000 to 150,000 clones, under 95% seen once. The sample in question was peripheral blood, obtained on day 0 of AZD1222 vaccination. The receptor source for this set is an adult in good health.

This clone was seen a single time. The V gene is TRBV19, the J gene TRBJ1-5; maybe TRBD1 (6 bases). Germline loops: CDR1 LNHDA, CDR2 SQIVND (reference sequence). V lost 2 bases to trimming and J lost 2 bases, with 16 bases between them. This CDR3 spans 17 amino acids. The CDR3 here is CASSIIGGRGGNQPQHF. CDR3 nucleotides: TGTGCCAGTAGTATAATTGGGGGGCGCGGTGGCAATCAGCCCCAGCATTTT.

In nucleotides, the CDR3 is TGTGCCAGCAGTTACGGAGGAGGGGGCGGGCATGGGCAGTTCTTC. Its translation is CASSYGGGGGHGQFF. This sequence joins TRBV6-2 or TRBV6-3 and TRBJ2-1; D might be TRBD1 (7 bases). With 2 bases removed from V and 12 bases from J, the gap between germline ends came to 20 bases. The CDR3 sequence is 15 residues long. Germline CDR1 MNHEY, CDR2 SVGEGT.

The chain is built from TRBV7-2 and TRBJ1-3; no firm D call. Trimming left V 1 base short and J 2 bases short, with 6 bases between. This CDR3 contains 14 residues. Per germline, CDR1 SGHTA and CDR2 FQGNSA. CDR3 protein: CASSLGPAGNTIYF. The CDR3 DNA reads TGTGCCAGCAGCTTAGGCCCAGCTGGAAACACCATATATTTT.